This T cell receptor beta chain comes out of a study of T cell responses to AZD1222 COVID-19 vaccine. Study-wide findings and caveats: Nearly half of spike-specific TCRs reportedly target unmutated variant regions. Spike-specific TCR breadth and depth grew following two AZD1222 doses.

Only in-frame clones appear in the TCRdb table, and some are missing; sequencing was by immunoSEQ multiplex PCR. This sample carries 150,000 to 200,000 clones, 85% to 95% of them seen once, and the ten largest clones take 1.5% to 2%. On this clone: Its target is unknown.

CDR1 and CDR2 (germline): GTSNPN, SVGIG (reference sequence). The CDR3 consists of 13 residues. Trimming removed 2 bases at V and 3 bases at J, with 10 bases between. The chain couples TRBV30 to TRBJ1-2; a possible D gene is TRBD1 (6 bases). The sequence came from an adult who received the AZD1222 COVID-19 vaccine. The material was peripheral blood, obtained 28 days after the second AZD1222 dose. CDR3 sequence reads: CAWSTDSYYGYTF. CDR3 nucleotides: TGTGCCTGGAGTACGGACAGCTACTATGGCTACACCTTC.